Included here is one T cell receptor beta chain sequence, with context. Its antigen is currently unknown. A junction boundary mismatches the germline segment, possibly from a read error. This specimen comes from a study of radiotherapy plus CTLA-4 blockade in lung cancer. Findings of the study overall: There was expansion of tumor-derived TCR clones in blood after radiotherapy plus ipilimumab.

Germline CDR1 reads MDHEN; CDR2 reads SYDVKM. CDR3 length: 13 residues. Libraries were prepared by immunoSEQ multiplex PCR; TCRdb keeps only in-frame clonotypes and omits some of them. The sample includes over 75,000 clones, 83% of them seen just once. The chain links TRBV28 to TRBJ1-6; D ambiguous. Sequencing used peripheral blood, obtained from a patient treated with radiotherapy plus ipilimumab. The sequence was collected from a human donor with non-small cell lung cancer who had stable disease on radiotherapy plus ipilimumab. DNA of the CDR3: TGTGCCAGCAAAGGCATCTATAATCCACCCCTCCACTTT. The encoded protein is CASKGIYNPPLHF.